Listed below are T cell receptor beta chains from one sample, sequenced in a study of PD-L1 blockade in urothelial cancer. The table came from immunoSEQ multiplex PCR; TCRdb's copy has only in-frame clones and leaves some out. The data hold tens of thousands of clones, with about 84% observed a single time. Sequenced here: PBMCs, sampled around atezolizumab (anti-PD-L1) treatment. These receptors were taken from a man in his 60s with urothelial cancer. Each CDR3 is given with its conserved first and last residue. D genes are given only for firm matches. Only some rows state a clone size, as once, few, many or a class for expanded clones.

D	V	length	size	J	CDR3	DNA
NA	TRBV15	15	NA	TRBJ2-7	CATSRDHGSFYEQYF	TGTGCCACCAGCAGAGATCACGGTTCCTTCTACGAGCAGTACTTC
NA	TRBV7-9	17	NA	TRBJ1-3	CASSLGGGPSSGNTIYF	TGTGCCAGCAGCTTAGGAGGAGGGCCTAGCTCTGGAAACACCATATATTTT
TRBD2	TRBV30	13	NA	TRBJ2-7	CAWSGGGPYEQYF	TGTGCCTGGAGTGGCGGGGGTCCCTACGAGCAGTACTTC
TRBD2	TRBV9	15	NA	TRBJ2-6	CASSILAAGANVLTF	TGTGCCAGCAGCATTCTAGCGGCTGGGGCCAACGTCCTGACTTTC
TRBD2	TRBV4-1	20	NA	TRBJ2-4	CASSQGVLRREGVTKNIQYF	TGCGCCAGCAGCCAAGGCGTTCTCCGTCGGGAGGGTGTGACCAAAAACATTCAGTACTTC
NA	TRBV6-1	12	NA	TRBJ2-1	CASTRGRDEQFF	TGTGCCAGCACGAGAGGGCGGGATGAGCAGTTCTTC
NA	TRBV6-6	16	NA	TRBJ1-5	CASSYTGTRRNQPQHF	TGTGCCAGCAGTTACACCGGGACACGCCGTAATCAGCCCCAGCATTTT
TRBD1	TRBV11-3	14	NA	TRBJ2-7	CASSLGTGTYEQYF	TGTGCCAGCAGCCTCGGGACAGGGACCTACGAGCAGTACTTC
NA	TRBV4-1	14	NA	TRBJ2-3	CASSPGRFTDTQYF	TGCGCCAGCAGCCCGGGGAGGTTCACAGATACGCAGTATTTT
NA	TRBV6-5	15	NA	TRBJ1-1	CASSPPRGRITEAFF	TGTGCCAGCAGTCCTCCCAGAGGCCGGATCACTGAAGCTTTCTTT
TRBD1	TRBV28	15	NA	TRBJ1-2	CASSRGDSMINGYTF	TGTGCCAGCAGTCGTGGGGACAGTATGATCAATGGCTACACCTTC
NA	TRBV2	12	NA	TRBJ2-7	CARDTGNYEQYF	TGTGCCAGAGATACAGGGAACTACGAGCAGTACTTC
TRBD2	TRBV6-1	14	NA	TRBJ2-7	CASSTSGSSYEQYF	TGTGCCAGCAGTACTAGCGGCAGCTCCTACGAGCAGTACTTC
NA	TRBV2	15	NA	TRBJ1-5	CASTDAVLGNQPQHF	TGTGCCAGCACTGACGCGGTCTTGGGCAATCAGCCCCAGCATTTT
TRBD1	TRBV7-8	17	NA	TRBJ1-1	CASSSSGGTVVNTEAFF	TGTGCCAGCAGCTCGTCGGGGGGGACAGTCGTGAACACTGAAGCTTTCTTT
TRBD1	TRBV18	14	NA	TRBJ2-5	CASSPSRQGWTQYF	TGTGCCAGCTCACCTTCAAGACAGGGTTGGACCCAGTACTTC
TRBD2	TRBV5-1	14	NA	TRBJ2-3	CAWARVAGSDTQYF	TGCGCCTGGGCCCGGGTAGCGGGATCAGATACGCAGTATTTT
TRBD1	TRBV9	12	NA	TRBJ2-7	CASSTRQGEQYF	TGTGCCAGCAGCACCCGACAGGGGGAGCAGTACTTC
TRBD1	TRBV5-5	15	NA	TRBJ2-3	CASSLEGAPFDTQYF	TGTGCCAGCAGCTTGGAGGGGGCTCCGTTCGATACGCAGTATTTT
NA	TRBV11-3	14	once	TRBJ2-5	CASSLDSLAETQYF	TGTGCCAGCAGCTTAGATAGTCTAGCAGAGACCCAGTACTTC
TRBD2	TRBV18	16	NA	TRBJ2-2	CASSPGTSENTGELFF	TGTGCCAGCTCTCCCGGGACTAGCGAGAACACCGGGGAGCTGTTTTTT
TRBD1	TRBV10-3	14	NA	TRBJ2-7	CAITQGTGGYEQYF	TGTGCCATCACCCAAGGGACAGGGGGCTACGAGCAGTACTTC
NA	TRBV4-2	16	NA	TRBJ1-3	CASSLPSVSSGNTIYF	TGTGCCAGCAGCCTACCCAGCGTGAGCTCGGGAAACACCATATATTTT
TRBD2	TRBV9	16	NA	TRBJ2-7	CASSVDSSGFSYEQYF	TGTGCCAGCAGCGTAGATAGTAGCGGGTTCTCCTACGAGCAGTACTTC
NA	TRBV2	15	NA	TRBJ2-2	CASRGAARGGGELFF	TGTGCCAGCAGGGGGGCAGCCCGGGGTGGCGGGGAGCTGTTTTTT
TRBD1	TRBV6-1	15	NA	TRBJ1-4	CASSLDRGSWEKLFF	TGTGCCAGCAGCCTCGACAGGGGAAGTTGGGAAAAACTGTTTTTT
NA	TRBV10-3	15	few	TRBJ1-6	CAITEGTIANSPLHF	TGTGCCATCACGGAGGGGACCATTGCCAATTCACCCCTCCACTTT
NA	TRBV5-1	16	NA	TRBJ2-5	CASSLGGSVLKETQYF	TGCGCCAGCAGCTTGGGAGGCAGTGTTCTTAAAGAGACCCAGTACTTC
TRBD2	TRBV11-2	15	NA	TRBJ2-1	CASSPRRGGWDEQFF	TGTGCCAGCAGCCCCCGGCGGGGGGGTTGGGATGAGCAGTTCTTC
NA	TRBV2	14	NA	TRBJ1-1	CATTRQATNTEAFF	TGTGCCACAACTAGACAGGCAACGAACACTGAAGCTTTCTTT
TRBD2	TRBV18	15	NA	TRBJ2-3	CASSSLAETIDTQYF	TGTGCCAGCTCTAGCCTAGCGGAGACCATAGATACGCAGTATTTT
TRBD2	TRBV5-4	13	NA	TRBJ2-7	CASSVIGGVEQYF	TGTGCCAGCAGTGTTATTGGGGGGGTCGAGCAGTACTTC
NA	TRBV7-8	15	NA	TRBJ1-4	CASSWTGISNEKLFF	TGTGCCAGCAGCTGGACGGGAATTTCTAATGAAAAACTGTTTTTT
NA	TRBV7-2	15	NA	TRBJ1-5	CASSLDGQGYQPQHF	TGTGCCAGCAGCTTAGATGGTCAGGGTTATCAGCCCCAGCATTTT